The present entry profiles one T cell receptor (beta chain) with its context. These data are taken from a study of human T cells and chemical hapten exposure. Documented time point: patch test 1, 2 weeks after DPC sensitization. This sample's treatment: therapeutic diphenylcyclopropenone sensitization with weekly scalp DPC. TCRdb called the RACE reads again in MiXCR, with one record for every CDR3 protein. The sample carries about 340,000 distinct CDR3 sequences, around 7% recorded once. Trimming took 8 bases from V and 0 from J, leaving 10 bases between them. Germline CDR1 is MNHEY and CDR2 is SMNVEV (reference sequence). The CDR3 contains 13 residues.

The chain employs TRBV27 and TRBJ1-2; D is undetermined. The sequence derives from a woman younger than 35 with alopecia areata. Some clones in this sample may be carry-over from other donors' samples. The material sequenced was whole blood, taken in connection with sensitization to the hapten diphenylcyclopropenone (DPC). CDR3 protein: CASATNTNYGYTF. CDR3 sequence (DNA): TGTGCCAGCGCGACAAATACTAACTATGGCTACACCTTC.